Below, 18 T cell receptor beta chains from the same sample are listed, as sequenced in a study of T cells in localized non-small cell lung cancer. Produced via immunoSEQ multiplex PCR; TCRdb's table is partial and in-frame only. The table has 61,000 or so clones, roughly 89% seen once. The source material was peripheral blood, sampled before any cancer treatment. The source is a woman aged 40 to 75 with stage I lung adenocarcinoma.

This rearrangement joins TRBV10-3 to TRBJ1-5; D unclear. The V and J ends lost 0 bases and 7 bases respectively, with 7 bases between them. Looked up from germline, CDR1 is ENHRY and CDR2 is SYGVKD. This CDR3 spans 13 amino acids. CDR3 loop: CAISESTGQPQHF. DNA for the CDR3: TGTGCCATCAGTGAGTCGACGGGGCAGCCCCAGCATTTT.

This chain uses TRBV11-2 with TRBJ1-6; 7 bases are a match to TRBD1. The germline V gene encodes CDR1 SGHAT and CDR2 FQNNGV. This CDR3 is built from 18 residues. The V segment lost 4 bases and the J segment 2 bases; nucleotides outside the gene matches: 11. The CDR3 spells CASSYTRTGGTYNSPLHF. CDR3 coding DNA: TGTGCCAGCAGCTACACCCGGACAGGCGGGACCTATAATTCACCCCTCCACTTT.

This clone was seen a few times. The chain joins TRBV30 to TRBJ2-7, with a tentative D call TRBD1 (5 bases). CDR1 is GTSNPN, CDR2 SVGIG, per germline (reference sequence). Trimming removed 2 bases from V and 3 bases from J, with 8 bases in between. The CDR3 consists of 12 residues. The CDR3 DNA follows: TGTGCCTGGAGTCCCACAGGCTACGAGCAGTACTTC. Amino acids: CAWSPTGYEQYF.

V gene TRBV18 combines with J gene TRBJ1-1; D remains unclear. The CDR3 length is 14 residues. The V and J ends lost 2 bases and 7 bases respectively, with 14 bases between them. The germline V gene has CDR1 KGHSH and CDR2 LQKENI. CDR3 protein: CASSPGRRPIEAFF. Written as DNA, the CDR3 is TGTGCCAGCTCACCAGGACGGCGGCCCATTGAAGCTTTCTTT.

V and J are TRBV6-5 and TRBJ1-2, with D perhaps matching TRBD1 (6 bases). CDR3 length: 14 residues. Germline CDR1 and CDR2: MNHEY and SVGAGI. V was shortened by 6 bases and J by 1 base, with 12 bases between the two germline ends. DNA of the CDR3: TGTGCCAGCAGATTCGGACAGCTTAACTATGGCTACACCTTC. It codes for CASRFGQLNYGYTF.

This clone came up a few times. V gene TRBV4-3 combines with J gene TRBJ1-2, with D maybe TRBD1 (6 bases). With 3 bases removed from V and 4 bases from J, the gap between germline ends came to 15 bases. The germline CDR1 and CDR2 sequences are LGHNA and YSLEER. CDR3 length: 15 amino acids. Here the CDR3 DNA reads TGCGCCAGCAGCCAGGGCAGGGGACTCCTCTATGGCTACACCTTC. Translating it yields CASSQGRGLLYGYTF.

CDR3 sequence: CASSRTEFAPPNYGYTF. CDR3 DNA: TGCGCCAGCAGCAGGACGGAGTTCGCTCCACCCAACTATGGCTACACCTTC. The chain is built from TRBV5-1 and TRBJ1-2; D gene uncertain. The V and J ends lost 4 bases and 2 bases respectively, with 21 bases between them. Germline-derived CDR1 and CDR2 are SGHRS and YFSETQ. This CDR3 has 17 residues.

This chain joins TRBV28 and TRBJ2-3; the D is unclear. The ends were cut back, 7 bases at V and 0 bases at J, with 23 bases in the middle. The germline V gene has CDR1 MDHEN and CDR2 SYDVKM. This CDR3 is 18 amino acids long. The DNA for the CDR3 is TGTGCCAGCACCTTCCTAGGAGACACTCCGTTAAGCACAGATACGCAGTATTTT. It yields the protein CASTFLGDTPLSTDTQYF.

The chain employs TRBV7-2 and TRBJ2-3; 8 nucleotides match TRBD2. CDR3 length: 15 amino acids. Germline CDR1 SGHTA, CDR2 FQGNSA. Trimming cost V 2 bases and J 5 bases; bases outside gene matches: 6. The CDR3 DNA sequence: TGTGCCAGCAGCTTAACGGCGGGGGGCAAAGATACGCAGTATTTT. Protein sequence: CASSLTAGGKDTQYF.

The chain links TRBV7-6 to TRBJ2-1, with 9 nucleotides matching TRBD2. Trimming took 4 bases from V and 1 from J; bases not matched to a gene: 2. Germline V gives CDR1 SGHVS, CDR2 FNYEAQ. The CDR3 sequence is 15 residues long. CDR3 DNA: TGTGCCAGCAGCTCTAGCGGGGCTTCCTACAATGAGCAGTTCTTC. Translated: CASSSSGASYNEQFF.

The chain uses TRBV30 and TRBJ1-2; D remains ambiguous. This CDR3 comprises 11 residues. Trimming took off 0 bases at V and 8 bases at J, with 7 bases between the two ends. Per the germline V gene, CDR1 is GTSNPN and CDR2 is SVGIG (reference sequence). CDR3 loop: CAWSVSGGYTF. In DNA form, the CDR3 reads TGTGCCTGGAGTGTTTCGGGCGGCTACACCTTC.

This clone is a singleton in its sample. The rearrangement links TRBV5-8 to TRBJ2-3, with 7 bases lining up with TRBD2. The CDR3 loop spans 15 amino acids. CDR1 is SGHTS, CDR2 YDEGEE, per germline. J lost 3 bases, V lost 7 bases, and 11 bases had no gene match. This CDR3 is CASGSAGDITDTQYF. The DNA of the CDR3 is TGTGCCAGCGGCTCGGCGGGGGATATTACAGATACGCAGTATTTT. The entire variable domain, with the rest obtained from reference TRBV5-8 and TRBJ2-3, is as follows: EAGVTQSPTHLIKTRGQQATLRCSPISGHTSVYWYQQALGLGLQFLLWYDEGEERNRGNFPPRFSGRQFPNYSSELNVNALELEDSALYLCASGSAGDITDTQYFGPGTRLTVL.

CDR3 sequence (DNA): TGTGCCAGTAGGACCGGCTTTCAGCCCCAGCATTTT. Its translation: CASRTGFQPQHF. The J gene is TRBJ1-5, the V gene TRBV19, with no clear D. The V end lost 6 bases, the J end lost 6 bases, and 9 bases lay between the germline ends. Germline V lookup: CDR1 LNHDA, CDR2 SQIVND (reference sequence). There are 12 residues in the CDR3.

The gene calls are TRBV2 and TRBJ1-2, with D perhaps TRBD1 (5 bases). Germline V gene lookup returns CDR1 SNHLY and CDR2 FYNNEI. Trimming cost V 8 bases and J 2 bases, with 15 bases left between them. The CDR3 contains 14 residues. The CDR3 DNA reads as TGTGCCAGCGATAAGGGGACGGAAAACTATGGCTACACCTTC. It yields the protein CASDKGTENYGYTF.

The chain combines TRBV7-9 with TRBJ1-1, with D possibly TRBD1 on 5 matching bases. CDR3 length equals 15 residues. Germline V gene sequence: CDR1 SEHNR, CDR2 FQNEAQ (reference sequence). The ends were cut back, 5 bases at V and 1 base at J, with 14 bases in the middle. CDR3 coding DNA: TGTGCCAGCAGCCCCTGGGGAAGGGGGAACACTGAAGCTTTCTTT. Translated, it gives CASSPWGRGNTEAFF.

The chain joins TRBV29-1 to TRBJ1-3, with D perhaps TRBD1 (5 bases). From germline, CDR1 is SQVTM and CDR2 ANQGSEA. This CDR3 spans 11 amino acids. The ends were cut back, 3 bases at V and 7 bases at J, with 7 bases in the middle. CDR3 DNA sequence: TGCAGCGTTGACAGGGCGAACACCATATATTTT. This encodes CSVDRANTIYF.

The chain uses TRBV19 and TRBJ1-2, with 7 bases fitting TRBD1. Per the germline V gene, CDR1 is LNHDA and CDR2 is SQIVND (reference sequence). There are 14 residues in the CDR3. Trimming cost V 7 bases and J 4 bases; bases outside gene matches: 9. The CDR3 nucleotides read TGTGCCAGTACAACAGGGGAGAATATCTATGGCTACACCTTC. Translation: CASTTGENIYGYTF. The full variable domain, rest sourced from reference TRBV19 and TRBJ1-2, is DGGITQSPKYLFRKEGQNVTLSCEQNLNHDAMYWYRQDPGQGLRLIYYSQIVNDFQKGDIAEGYSVSREKKESFPLTVTSAQKNPTAFYLCASTTGENIYGYTFGSGTRLTVV.

The chain carries TRBV6-1 and TRBJ1-2; TRBD1 matches at 7 bases. Germline V gene data show CDR1 as MNHNS and CDR2 as SASEGT. This CDR3 is 10 amino acids long. V dropped 8 bases and J dropped 7; count of bases not matched to a gene: 1. CDR3: CASGQVGYTF. In DNA, the CDR3 is TGTGCCAGCGGACAGGTTGGCTACACCTTC.